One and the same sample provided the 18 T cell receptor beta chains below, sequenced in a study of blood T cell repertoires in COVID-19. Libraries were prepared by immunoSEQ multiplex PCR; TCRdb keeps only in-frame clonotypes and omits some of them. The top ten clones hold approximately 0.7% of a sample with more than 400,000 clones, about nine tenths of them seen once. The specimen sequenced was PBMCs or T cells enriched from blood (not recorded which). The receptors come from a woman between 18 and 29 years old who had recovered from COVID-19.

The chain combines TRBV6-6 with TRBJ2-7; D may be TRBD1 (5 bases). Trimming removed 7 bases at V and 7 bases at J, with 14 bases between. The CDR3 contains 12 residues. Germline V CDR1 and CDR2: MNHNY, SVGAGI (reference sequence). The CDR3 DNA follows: TGTGCCAGCAAGCAGGGCCTTGGAGAGCAGTACTTC. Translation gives CASKQGLGEQYF.

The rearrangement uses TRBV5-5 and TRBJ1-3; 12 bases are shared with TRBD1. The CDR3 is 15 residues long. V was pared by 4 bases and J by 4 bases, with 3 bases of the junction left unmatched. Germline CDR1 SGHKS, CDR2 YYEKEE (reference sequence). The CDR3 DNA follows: TGTGCCAGCAGCCGGGACAGGGGGCTCGGAAACACCATATATTTT. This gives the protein CASSRDRGLGNTIYF.

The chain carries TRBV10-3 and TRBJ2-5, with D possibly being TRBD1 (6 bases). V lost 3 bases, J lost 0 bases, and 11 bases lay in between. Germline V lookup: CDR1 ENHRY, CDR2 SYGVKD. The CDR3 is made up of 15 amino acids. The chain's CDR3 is CAISEGQPYQETQYF. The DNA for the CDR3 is TGTGCCATCAGTGAAGGACAGCCGTACCAAGAGACCCAGTACTTC.

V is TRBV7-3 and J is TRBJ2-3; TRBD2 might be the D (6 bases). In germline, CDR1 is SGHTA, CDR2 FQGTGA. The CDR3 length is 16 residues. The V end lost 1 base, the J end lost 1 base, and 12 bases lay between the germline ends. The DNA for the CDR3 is TGTGCCAGCAGCTTAAGTGGAATAGCGGGCACAGATACGCAGTATTTT. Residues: CASSLSGIAGTDTQYF.

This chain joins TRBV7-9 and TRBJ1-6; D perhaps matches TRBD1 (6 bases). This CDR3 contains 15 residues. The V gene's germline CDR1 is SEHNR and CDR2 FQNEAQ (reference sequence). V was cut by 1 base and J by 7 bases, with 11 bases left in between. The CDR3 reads CASSLEGVENSPLHF. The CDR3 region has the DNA TGTGCCAGCAGCTTAGAGGGGGTGGAAAATTCACCCCTCCACTTT.

In DNA, the CDR3 is TGCGCCAGCAGCATCCTCTCGGGGGGCGTTGGAGATGGCTACACCTTC. This sequence encodes CASSILSGGVGDGYTF. This rearrangement joins TRBV5-1 to TRBJ1-2, with D possibly matching TRBD1 (6 bases). Between the trimmed V and J ends, which lost 4 bases and 6 bases, there was a span of 22 bases. The CDR3 contains 16 residues. The germline V gene has CDR1 SGHRS and CDR2 YFSETQ.

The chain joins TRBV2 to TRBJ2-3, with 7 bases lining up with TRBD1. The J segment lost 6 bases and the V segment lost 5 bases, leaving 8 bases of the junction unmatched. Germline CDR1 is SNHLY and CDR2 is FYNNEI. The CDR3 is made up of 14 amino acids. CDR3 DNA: TGTGCCAGCAGTTTTAGGGACAGAAGCGATACGCAGTATTTT. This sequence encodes CASSFRDRSDTQYF.

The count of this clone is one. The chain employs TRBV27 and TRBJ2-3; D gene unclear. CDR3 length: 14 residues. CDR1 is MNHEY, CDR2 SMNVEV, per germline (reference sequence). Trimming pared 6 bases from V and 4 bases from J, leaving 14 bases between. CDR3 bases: TGTGCCAGCAGCAAAAGATGGCCTCCAGATACGCAGTATTTT. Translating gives CASSKRWPPDTQYF.

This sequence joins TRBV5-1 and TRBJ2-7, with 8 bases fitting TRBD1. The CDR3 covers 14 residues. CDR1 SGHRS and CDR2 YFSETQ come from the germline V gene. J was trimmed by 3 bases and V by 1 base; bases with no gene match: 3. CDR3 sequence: CASSLTGGLYEQYF. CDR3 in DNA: TGCGCCAGCAGCTTGACAGGGGGTCTCTACGAGCAGTACTTC.

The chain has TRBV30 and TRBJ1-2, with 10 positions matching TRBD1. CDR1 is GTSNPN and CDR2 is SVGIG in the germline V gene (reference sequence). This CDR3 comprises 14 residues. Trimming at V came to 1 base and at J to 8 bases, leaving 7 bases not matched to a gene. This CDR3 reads CAWSEVTGGSGYTF. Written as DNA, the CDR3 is TGTGCCTGGAGTGAGGTGACAGGGGGCAGCGGCTACACCTTC.

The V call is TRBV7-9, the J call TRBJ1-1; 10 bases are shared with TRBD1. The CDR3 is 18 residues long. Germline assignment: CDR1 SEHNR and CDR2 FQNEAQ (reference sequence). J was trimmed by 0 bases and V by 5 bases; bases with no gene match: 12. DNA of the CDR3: TGTGCCAGCAGCCCAGGTGGACAGGGGGAGTTCATGAACACTGAAGCTTTCTTT. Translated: CASSPGGQGEFMNTEAFF.

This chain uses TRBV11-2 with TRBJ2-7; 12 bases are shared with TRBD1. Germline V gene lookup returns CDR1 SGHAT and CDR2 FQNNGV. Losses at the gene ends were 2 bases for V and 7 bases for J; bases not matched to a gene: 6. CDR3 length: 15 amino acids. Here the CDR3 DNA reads TGTGCCAGCAGCTTAACCGGGGACAGGGGGCGGGAGCAGTACTTC. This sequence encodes CASSLTGDRGREQYF.

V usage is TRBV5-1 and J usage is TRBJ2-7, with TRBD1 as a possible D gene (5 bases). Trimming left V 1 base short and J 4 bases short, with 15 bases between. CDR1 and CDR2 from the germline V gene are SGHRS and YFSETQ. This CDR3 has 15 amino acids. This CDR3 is CASSLFAGLGYEQYF. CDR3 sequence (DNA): TGCGCCAGCAGCTTGTTTGCAGGGTTAGGGTACGAGCAGTACTTC.

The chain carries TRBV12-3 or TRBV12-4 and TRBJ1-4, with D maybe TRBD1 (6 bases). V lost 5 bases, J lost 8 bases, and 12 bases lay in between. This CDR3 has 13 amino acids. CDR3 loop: CASSTRTEEKLFF. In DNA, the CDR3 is TGTGCCAGCAGTACCCGGACAGAAGAAAAACTGTTTTTT.

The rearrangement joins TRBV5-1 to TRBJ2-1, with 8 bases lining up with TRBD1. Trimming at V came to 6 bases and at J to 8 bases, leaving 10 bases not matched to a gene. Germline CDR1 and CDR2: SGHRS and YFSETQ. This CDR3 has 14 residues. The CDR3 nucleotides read TGCGCCAGCACTGCGGACAGGGATTACGATGAGCAGTTCTTC. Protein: CASTADRDYDEQFF.

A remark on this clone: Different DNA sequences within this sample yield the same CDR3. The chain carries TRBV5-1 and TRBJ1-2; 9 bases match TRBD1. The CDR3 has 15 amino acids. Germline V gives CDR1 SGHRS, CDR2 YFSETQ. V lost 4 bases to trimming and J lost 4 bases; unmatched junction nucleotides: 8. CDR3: CASSLAPTGGYGYTF. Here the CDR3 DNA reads TGCGCCAGCAGCCTTGCCCCGACAGGGGGCTATGGCTACACCTTC.

The CDR3 DNA reads TGTGCCAGTAGTATAGGTGGCAGGGGGCCTGGAAACACCATATATTTT. Its protein product is CASSIGGRGPGNTIYF. This sequence joins TRBV19 and TRBJ1-3; 8 nucleotides match TRBD1. V dropped 1 base and J dropped 2; count of bases not matched to a gene: 4. CDR3 length: 16 amino acids. Germline V gene lookup returns CDR1 LNHDA and CDR2 SQIVND (reference sequence).

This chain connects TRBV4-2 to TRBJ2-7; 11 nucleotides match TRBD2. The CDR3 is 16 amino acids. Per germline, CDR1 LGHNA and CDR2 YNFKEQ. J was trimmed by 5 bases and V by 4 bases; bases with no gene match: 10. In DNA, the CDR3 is TGTGCCAGCAGCCTCTTAGCGGGGGGGCCCCTAGACGAGCAGTACTTC. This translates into CASSLLAGGPLDEQYF.